The 9 T cell receptor beta chains below were found in one sample sequenced in a study of shared clonotypes between healthy human individuals. Some clones are missing from TCRdb's copy, which holds only in-frame ones; the method was immunoSEQ multiplex PCR. The sample lists roughly 1,500,000 clones, about 98% seen once, with 0.45% in the top ten. Sample: naive CD4+ T cells sorted from blood. Subset here: CD45RA+ positively selected. These receptors all come from a man under 40 in good health.

V gene TRBV29-1 combines with J gene TRBJ2-2; 12 nucleotides align to TRBD1. This CDR3 contains 14 residues. V was pared by 7 bases and J by 6 bases, with 6 bases of the junction left unmatched. Per the germline V gene, CDR1 is SQVTM and CDR2 is ANQGSEA. The CDR3 here is CSAEGQGASGELFF. In DNA form, the CDR3 reads TGCAGCGCTGAGGGACAGGGGGCCTCCGGGGAGCTGTTTTTT.

The chain recombines TRBV9 with TRBJ2-3; 8 bases match TRBD2. Germline loops: CDR1 SGDLS, CDR2 YYNGEE. The length of the CDR3 is 17 residues. Trimming took 0 bases from V and 6 from J; bases not matched to a gene: 12. The CDR3 DNA reads as TGTGCCAGCAGCGTAGGCCGGCGGGAGGCCCCGGAGGATACGCAGTATTTT. This gives the protein CASSVGRREAPEDTQYF.

The genes are TRBV28 and TRBJ1-1; no reliable D call. The CDR3 is made up of 15 amino acids. CDR1 is MDHEN and CDR2 is SYDVKM in the germline V gene. The V and J ends lost 2 bases and 1 base respectively, with 11 bases between them. Here the CDR3 reads CASSLGLRTNTEAFF. The DNA for the CDR3 is TGTGCCAGCAGTTTAGGACTTCGGACGAACACTGAAGCTTTCTTT.

The chain links TRBV9 to TRBJ1-1; weak D call: TRBD1 (6 bases). The CDR3 has 13 amino acids. The V gene's germline CDR1 is SGDLS and CDR2 YYNGEE. The ends were cut back, 2 bases at V and 8 bases at J, with 13 bases in the middle. CDR3 region: CASSVGTLSEAFF. The DNA for the CDR3 is TGTGCCAGCAGCGTCGGGACACTTTCGGAAGCTTTCTTT.

V usage is TRBV7-9 and J usage is TRBJ2-7; tentative D call: TRBD1 (5 bases). Per the germline V gene, CDR1 is SEHNR and CDR2 is FQNEAQ (reference sequence). V was cut by 1 base and J by 2 bases, with 12 bases left in between. The CDR3 totals 15 residues. The CDR3 nucleotides read TGTGCCAGCAGCTTAGTTGACAGCAGTCCCTACGAGCAGTACTTC. This codes for CASSLVDSSPYEQYF.

The chain joins TRBV7-2 to TRBJ1-1; no reliable D call. This CDR3 spans 12 amino acids. With 3 bases removed from V and 1 base from J, the gap between germline ends came to 3 bases. Germline assignment: CDR1 SGHTA and CDR2 FQGNSA. CDR3 sequence reads: CASSFPNTEAFF. The CDR3 DNA sequence: TGTGCCAGCAGCTTCCCGAACACTGAAGCTTTCTTT.

V usage is TRBV18 and J usage is TRBJ2-3; 8 bases match TRBD1. In germline, CDR1 is KGHSH, CDR2 LQKENI. This CDR3 has 16 residues. Trimming took 4 bases from V and 1 from J; bases not matched to a gene: 7. The CDR3 loop is CASSRDRGFGTDTQYF. CDR3 DNA sequence: TGTGCCAGCTCACGTGACAGGGGCTTTGGCACAGATACGCAGTATTTT.

The count of this clone is one. The chain employs TRBV19 and TRBJ2-7, with a tentative D call TRBD2 (6 bases). CDR1 LNHDA and CDR2 SQIVND come from the germline V gene (reference sequence). V was pared by 3 bases and J by 5 bases, with 17 bases between. CDR3 size: 15 residues. CDR3 amino acids: CASSIWEGGKNEQYF. In DNA, the CDR3 is TGTGCCAGTAGTATCTGGGAAGGCGGGAAAAACGAGCAGTACTTC.

CDR3 DNA sequence: TGCGCCAGCAGTGAGTGGGACCGCCCAGCTCACGGGCAGTACTTC. It specifies CASSEWDRPAHGQYF. V is TRBV10-2 and J is TRBJ2-7; D possibly matches TRBD1 or TRBD2 (5 bases each). Trimming removed 1 base from V and 9 bases from J, with 19 bases in between. CDR1 and CDR2 from the germline V gene are WSHSY and SAAADI. CDR3 length: 15 residues.